Given below is one T cell receptor (beta chain) in context. Its target is not known. Germline V gene data show CDR1 as SNHLY and CDR2 as FYNNEI. V shed 4 bases and J 0 bases; nucleotides not matched to a gene: 1. The CDR3 sequence is 14 residues long. This sample is part of a study of early stage breast cancer tumors. Study-wide background: The ER+/PR+/HER2- tumors included 7 to 9 ductal and a few lobular carcinomas.

Whole-study results and caveats: Most shared enriched TCRB sequences were commonly generated ones.

Blood replicates held 0.5 ug DNA, tumor or normal breast roughly 1.5 ug, two each. Data came from immunoSEQ multiplex PCR; TCRdb stores just in-frame clones and leaves some out. The sample lists about 36,000 clones; 74% were seen once. The rearrangement uses TRBV2 and TRBJ2-5; 8 bases align to TRBD2. The clonotype originates from a person aged 55 to 69 with breast cancer. What was sequenced was blood. CDR3 residues: CASSAGGDQETQYF. For the CDR3, the DNA is TGTGCCAGCAGTGCGGGGGGGGACCAAGAGACCCAGTACTTC.